This T cell receptor (beta chain) was captured in a study of T-cell reconstitution after alpha-beta-depleted transplantation in children (dated by TCRdb to the mid-2010s). For the wider study: Using TCR repertoire profiling, the study followed T-cell immune reconstitution in a quantitative way in children after TCRalphabeta/CD19-depleted allogeneic hematopoietic cell transplantation. What the research found in general, with its limitations: Apparently early alphabetaT-cell count recovery about two months after transplant reportedly relied on only several hundred rapidly expanded clones derived from non-depleted graft cells. In some patients, high TCRbeta diversity at day 60 was attributed to recipient T cells and intrathymic progenitors that had survived conditioning. Hyperexpanded clone frequencies declined over subsequent months; after one year, T-cell counts and TCRbeta diversity were mostly attributed to newly produced T cells.

The library was built by means of PCR. Sequencing was carried out with an Illumina HiSeq 2500. Molecular barcoding was employed in the preparation of TCR libraries, with unique molecular identifiers being used to normalize TCRbeta repertoire quantification. Clones were called with MiXCR by TCRdb after fastp trimmed the public reads at Q25, and only in-frame beta chains were retained. Rows merge per CDR3 protein into single entries with the most common DNA and genes. The sample has 280,000 or so distinct CDR3 sequences on record, 11% of them singletons. In total, the top ten clones hold 23% of the sample. This clonotype showed up many times. Its recognized antigen is unknown. The sample holds no much larger clone one base away, and base qualities are not on file. Sample treatment or condition, as interpreted from the label and publication: allogeneic hematopoietic cell transplantation with graft depleted of TCRalphabeta T cells and CD19 B cells. Transplant recipients were children who received TCRalphabeta/CD19-depleted allogeneic hematopoietic cell grafts.

Based on the germline V gene, the CDR1 and CDR2 sequences are SGHAT and FQNNGV. From cysteine to phenylalanine, the CDR3 is 18 amino acids long. Here the CDR3 DNA is all that survives: 54 bases in frame from base 1. Compared with germline, V lacks 1 base and J lacks 6 bases; bases without a gene match: 18. The sequences come from peripheral blood, collected 180 days after TCRalphabeta/CD19-depleted stem cell transplant. The sequence derives from a male patient aged 2-10 years who had a stem cell transplant for chronic granulomatous disease, so the T cells may come from the graft donor. This receptor chain uses TRBV11-2 and TRBJ2-7, and 7 bases in between align with TRBD1. The DNA sequence is as follows: TGTGCCAGCAGCTTAGTCCGAGTGTTGACAGGGTCCTTACGCGAGCAGTACTTC. This translates into CASSLVRVLTGSLREQYF.